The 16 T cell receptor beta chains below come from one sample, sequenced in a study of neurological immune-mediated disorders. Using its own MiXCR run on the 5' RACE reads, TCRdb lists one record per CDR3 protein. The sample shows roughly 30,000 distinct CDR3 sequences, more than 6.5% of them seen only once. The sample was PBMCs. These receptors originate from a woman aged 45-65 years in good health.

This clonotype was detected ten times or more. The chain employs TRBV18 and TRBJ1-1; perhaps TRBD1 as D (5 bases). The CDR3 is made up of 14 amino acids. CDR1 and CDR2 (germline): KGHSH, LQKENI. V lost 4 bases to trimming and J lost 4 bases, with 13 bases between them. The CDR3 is CASSRDPGGTEAFF. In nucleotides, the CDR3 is TGTGCCAGCTCACGGGACCCGGGAGGCACTGAAGCTTTCTTT.

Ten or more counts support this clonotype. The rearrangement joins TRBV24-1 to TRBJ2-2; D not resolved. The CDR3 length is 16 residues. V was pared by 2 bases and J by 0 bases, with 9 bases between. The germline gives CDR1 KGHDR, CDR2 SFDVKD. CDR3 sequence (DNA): TGTGCCACCAGTGATTCCAGGACGGCGAACACCGGGGAGCTGTTTTTT. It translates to CATSDSRTANTGELFF.

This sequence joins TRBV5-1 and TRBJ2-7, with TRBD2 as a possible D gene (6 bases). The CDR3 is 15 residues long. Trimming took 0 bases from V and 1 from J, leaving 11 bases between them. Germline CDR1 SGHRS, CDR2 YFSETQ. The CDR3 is CASSLGDAGSYEQYF. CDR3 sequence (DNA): TGCGCCAGCAGCTTGGGGGACGCGGGGTCCTACGAGCAGTACTTC. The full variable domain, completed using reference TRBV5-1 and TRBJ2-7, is KAGVTQTPRYLIKTRGQQVTLSCSPISGHRSVSWYQQTPGQGLQFLFEYFSETQRNKGNFPGRFSGRQFSNSRSEMNVSTLELGDSALYLCASSLGDAGSYEQYFGPGTRLTVT.

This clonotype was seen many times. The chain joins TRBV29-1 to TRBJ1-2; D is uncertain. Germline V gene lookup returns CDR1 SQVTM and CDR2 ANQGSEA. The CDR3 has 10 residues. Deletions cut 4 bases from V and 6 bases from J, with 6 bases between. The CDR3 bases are TGCAGCGTTGGGGAGGATGGCTACACCTTC. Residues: CSVGEDGYTF.

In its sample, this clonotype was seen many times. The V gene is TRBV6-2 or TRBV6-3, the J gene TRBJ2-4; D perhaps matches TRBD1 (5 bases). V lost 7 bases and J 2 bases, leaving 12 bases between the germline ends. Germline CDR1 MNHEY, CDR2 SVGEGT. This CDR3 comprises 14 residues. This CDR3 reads CASKNPGTKNIQYF. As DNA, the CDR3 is TGTGCCAGCAAGAATCCAGGGACCAAAAACATTCAGTACTTC.

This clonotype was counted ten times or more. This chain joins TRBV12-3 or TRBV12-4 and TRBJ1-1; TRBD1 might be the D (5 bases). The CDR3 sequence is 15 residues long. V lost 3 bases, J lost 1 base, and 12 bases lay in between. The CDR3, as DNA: TGTGCCAGCAGTTTCGGCCAGGGAACGAACACTGAAGCTTTCTTT. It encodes CASSFGQGTNTEAFF.

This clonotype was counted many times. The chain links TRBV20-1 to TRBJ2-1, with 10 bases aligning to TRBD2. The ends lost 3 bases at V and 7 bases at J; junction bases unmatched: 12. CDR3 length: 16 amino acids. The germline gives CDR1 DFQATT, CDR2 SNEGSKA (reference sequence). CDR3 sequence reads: CSARAFSGGPLNEQFF. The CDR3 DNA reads TGCAGTGCTAGGGCCTTTAGCGGGGGGCCTTTAAATGAGCAGTTCTTC.

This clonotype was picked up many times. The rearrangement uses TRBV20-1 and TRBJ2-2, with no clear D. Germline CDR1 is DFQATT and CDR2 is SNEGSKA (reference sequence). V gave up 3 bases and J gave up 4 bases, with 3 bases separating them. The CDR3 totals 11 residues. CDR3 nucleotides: TGCAGTGCTAGGACCACCGGGGAGCTGTTTTTT. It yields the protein CSARTTGELFF.

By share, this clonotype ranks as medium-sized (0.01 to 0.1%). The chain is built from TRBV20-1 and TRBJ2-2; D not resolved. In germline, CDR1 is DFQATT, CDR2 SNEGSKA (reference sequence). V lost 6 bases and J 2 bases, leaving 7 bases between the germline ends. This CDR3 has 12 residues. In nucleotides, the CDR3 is TGCAGTGCCATTTCCAACACCGGGGAGCTGTTTTTT. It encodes CSAISNTGELFF.

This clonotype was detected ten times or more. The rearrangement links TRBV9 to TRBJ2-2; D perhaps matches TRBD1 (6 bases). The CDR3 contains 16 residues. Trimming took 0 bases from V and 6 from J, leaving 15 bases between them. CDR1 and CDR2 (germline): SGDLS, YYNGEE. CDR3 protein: CASSVDPHREAGELFF. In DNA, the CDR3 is TGTGCCAGCAGCGTAGATCCCCACAGGGAAGCCGGGGAGCTGTTTTTT.

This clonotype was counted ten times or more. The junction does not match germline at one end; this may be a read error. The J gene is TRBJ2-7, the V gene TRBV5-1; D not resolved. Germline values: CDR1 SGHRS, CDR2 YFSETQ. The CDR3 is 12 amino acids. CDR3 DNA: TGCGCCAGCAGCAAGCCCTCCGACGAGCAGTACTTC. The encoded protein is CASSKPSDEQYF.

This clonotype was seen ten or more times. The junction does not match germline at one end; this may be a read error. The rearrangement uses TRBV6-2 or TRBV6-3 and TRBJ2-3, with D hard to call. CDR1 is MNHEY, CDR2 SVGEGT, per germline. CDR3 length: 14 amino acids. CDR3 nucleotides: TGTGCCAGCAATTACAGAGCTAGCACAGATACGCAGTATTTT. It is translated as CASNYRASTDTQYF.

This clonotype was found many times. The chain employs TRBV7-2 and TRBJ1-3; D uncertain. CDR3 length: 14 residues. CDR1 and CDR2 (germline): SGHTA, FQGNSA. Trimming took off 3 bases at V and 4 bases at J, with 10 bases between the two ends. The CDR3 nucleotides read TGTGCCAGCAGCTTCAGAGGGAGAGGAAACACCATATATTTT. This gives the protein CASSFRGRGNTIYF.

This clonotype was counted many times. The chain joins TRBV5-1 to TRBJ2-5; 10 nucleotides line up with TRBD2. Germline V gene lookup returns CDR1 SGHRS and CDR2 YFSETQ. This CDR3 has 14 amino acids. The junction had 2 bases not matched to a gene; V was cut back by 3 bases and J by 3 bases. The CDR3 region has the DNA TGCGCCAGCAGCTCGCTAGCGGGGGAAGAGACCCAGTACTTC. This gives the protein CASSSLAGEETQYF.

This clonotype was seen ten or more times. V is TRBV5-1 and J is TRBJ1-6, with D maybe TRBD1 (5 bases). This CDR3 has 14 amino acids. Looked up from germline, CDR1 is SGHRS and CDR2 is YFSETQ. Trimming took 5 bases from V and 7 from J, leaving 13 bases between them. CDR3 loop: CASRSGDGNSPLHF. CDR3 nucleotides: TGCGCCAGCAGATCGGGGGATGGGAATTCACCCCTCCACTTT.

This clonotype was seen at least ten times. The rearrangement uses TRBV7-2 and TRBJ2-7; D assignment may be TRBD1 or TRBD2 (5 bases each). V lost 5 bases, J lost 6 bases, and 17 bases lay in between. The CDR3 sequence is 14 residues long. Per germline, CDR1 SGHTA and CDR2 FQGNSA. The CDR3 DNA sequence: TGTGCCAGCAGCGAGGGGCAGGGAAGAATCGAGCAGTACTTC. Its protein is CASSEGQGRIEQYF.